The source of this TCR beta chain is a study of T cell repertoires in cytomegalovirus infection. TCRdb independently ran MiXCR on the reads; one entry per CDR3 protein. The top ten clones hold around 7.6% of a sample with roughly 640,000 distinct CDR3 sequences, 24% of them seen once. V shed 3 bases and J shed 0 bases, with 9 bases lying between them. The germline CDR1 and CDR2 sequences are SQVTM and ANQGSEA. CDR3 length: 15 residues. Of note for this clonotype: Its cognate antigen is unknown.

Study conclusions and caveats: Individuals carrying CMV plus the relevant HLA were identified by cumulative frequency of public TCR beta families.

This TCR derives from a human donor in good health (CMV status not recorded). Some clones in this sample may be carry-over from other donors' samples. Sequencing used CD8+ T cells from PBMCs. The genes are TRBV29-1 and TRBJ2-6; D unresolved. The CDR3 protein is CSVEVRNSGANVLTF. The CDR3 nucleotides read TGCAGCGTTGAGGTCCGCAACTCTGGGGCCAACGTCCTGACTTTC. Supplemented by reference TRBV29-1 and TRBJ2-6, the full variable domain reads SAVISQKPSRDICQRGTSLTIQCQVDSQVTMMFWYRQQPGQSLTLIATANQGSEATYESGFVIDKFPISRPNLTFSTLTVSNMSPEDSSIYLCSVEVRNSGANVLTFGAGSRLTVL.